The 20 T cell receptor beta chains below were found in one sample sequenced in a study of shared clonotypes between healthy human individuals. Using immunoSEQ multiplex PCR, the repertoire was profiled, and TCRdb retains in-frame clones only, with some absent. The data contain millions of clones, 93% of them singletons. The specimen was naive CD4+ T cells from PBMCs. Specified subset: CD45RA+ positively selected. These receptors all come from a young man in good health. Some clones in this sample may be carry-over from other donors' samples.

This chain connects TRBV5-1 to TRBJ2-1; 10 bases map to TRBD1. The CDR3 length is 14 residues. Germline V gives CDR1 SGHRS, CDR2 YFSETQ. J gave up 4 bases and V 3 bases, and 1 base lay outside the gene matches. CDR3 bases: TGCGCCAGCAGCTGGGGACAGGGGTACAATGAGCAGTTCTTC. This codes for CASSWGQGYNEQFF.

The chain links TRBV7-9 to TRBJ1-2; 11 nucleotides align to TRBD1. CDR3 length: 16 amino acids. CDR1 and CDR2 from the germline V gene are SEHNR and FQNEAQ (reference sequence). V lost 5 bases to trimming and J lost 8 bases; unmatched junction nucleotides: 13. The DNA for the CDR3 is TGTGCCAGCAGCCACGGACAGGGGGCGGTTAGTTTGGGCTACACCTTC. Translation gives CASSHGQGAVSLGYTF.

This clone was observed a few times. The same CDR3 is also encoded by other DNA sequences in this sample. The chain has TRBV2 and TRBJ1-5; D unclear. The germline CDR1 and CDR2 sequences are SNHLY and FYNNEI. V dropped 4 bases and J dropped 0 bases, with 10 bases sitting between them. The CDR3 contains 15 residues. The CDR3 loop is CASSGELYSNQPQHF. CDR3 coding DNA: TGTGCCAGCAGTGGTGAGCTATATAGCAATCAGCCCCAGCATTTT. Filled out from reference TRBV2 and TRBJ1-5, the complete variable domain reads EPEVTQTPSHQVTQMGQEVILRCVPISNHLYFYWYRQILGQKVEFLVSFYNNEISEKSEIFDDQFSVERPDGSNFTLKIRSTKLEDSAMYFCASSGELYSNQPQHFGDGTRLSIL.

The V gene is TRBV28, the J gene TRBJ1-1; TRBD1 matches at 7 bases. The CDR3 runs 13 residues. V dropped 3 bases and J dropped 8; count of bases not matched to a gene: 6. Germline values: CDR1 MDHEN, CDR2 SYDVKM. The CDR3 region has the DNA TGTGCCAGCAGTTTCTCCAGGGGGATAGAAGCTTTCTTT. Its translation is CASSFSRGIEAFF.

V usage is TRBV4-3 and J usage is TRBJ2-4; no clear D. The V end was cut by 0 bases, the J end by 0 bases, with 18 bases between. This CDR3 has 19 amino acids. Germline lookup yields CDR1 LGHNA and CDR2 YSLEER. CDR3 region: CASSQDLLGPGLAKNIQYF. The CDR3 DNA reads TGCGCCAGCAGCCAAGATCTCCTAGGGCCGGGTCTAGCCAAAAACATTCAGTACTTC.

This chain connects TRBV7-3 to TRBJ2-1, with 7 positions matching TRBD1. Germline CDR1 is SGHTA and CDR2 is FQGTGA. The ends lost 5 bases at V and 8 bases at J; junction bases unmatched: 3. The CDR3 consists of 12 residues. CDR3 DNA: TGTGCCAGCAGCCCAGGGACAGATGAGCAGTTCTTC. It translates to CASSPGTDEQFF.

The gene calls are TRBV18 and TRBJ1-4; no clear D. Trimming took off 4 bases at V and 0 bases at J, with 12 bases between the two ends. CDR1 is KGHSH, CDR2 LQKENI, per germline. The CDR3 runs 16 residues. The CDR3 loop is CASSQGQIATNEKLFF. The CDR3 coding sequence is TGTGCCAGCTCACAGGGTCAGATTGCAACTAATGAAAAACTGTTTTTT.

The chain combines TRBV25-1 with TRBJ2-3; 12 bases agree with TRBD1. Germline V gene sequence: CDR1 MGHDK, CDR2 SYGVNS. CDR3 length equals 18 residues. J was trimmed by 4 bases and V by 0 bases; bases with no gene match: 8. The CDR3 nucleotides are TGTGCCAGCAGTGAATACCCGGGACAGGGGGCCACCCCAGATACGCAGTATTTT. Its protein product is CASSEYPGQGATPDTQYF.

About this clone: Mismatch with germline at one junction end may stem from a read error. The gene calls are TRBV7-9 and TRBJ2-5; weak D call: TRBD2 (5 bases). CDR3 size: 12 residues. Looked up from germline, CDR1 is SEHNR and CDR2 is FQNEAQ (reference sequence). CDR3: CASTLGSETQYF. The CDR3 DNA is TGTGCCAGCACCTTAGGGAGCGAGACCCAGTACTTC.

The chain couples TRBV7-6 to TRBJ2-3; TRBD2 is a possible D gene (6 bases). CDR1 is SGHVS and CDR2 is FNYEAQ in the germline V gene. The V gene lost 1 base and the J gene lost 6 bases, with 11 bases spanning the gap. The CDR3 is 14 amino acids. CDR3 amino acids: CASSLGSGLDTQYF. The CDR3 DNA reads as TGTGCCAGCAGCTTAGGTAGCGGCCTTGATACGCAGTATTTT.

The chain is built from TRBV6-5 and TRBJ1-2; a possible D gene is TRBD1 (5 bases). Trimming removed 7 bases from V and 3 bases from J, with 15 bases in between. CDR3 length equals 14 residues. The germline V gene has CDR1 MNHEY and CDR2 SVGAGI. This chain's CDR3 is CASTMTGTDYGYTF. Here the CDR3 DNA reads TGTGCCAGCACCATGACCGGGACTGACTATGGCTACACCTTC.

This clone was recorded once. This rearrangement joins TRBV30 to TRBJ1-3; D call uncertain. The V end lost 1 base, the J end lost 5 bases, and 6 bases lay between the germline ends. CDR3 length: 12 residues. Germline V gene lookup returns CDR1 GTSNPN and CDR2 SVGIG (reference sequence). The CDR3 is CAWSADRNTIYF. CDR3 sequence (DNA): TGTGCCTGGAGTGCCGATCGAAACACCATATATTTT.

The CDR3 loop is CASSYSRPGSTDTQYF. DNA for the CDR3: TGTGCCAGCAGTTACTCGAGGCCAGGGAGCACAGATACGCAGTATTTT. This chain connects TRBV6-6 to TRBJ2-3, with D perhaps matching TRBD1 (5 bases). V was trimmed by 0 bases and J by 0 bases, leaving 10 bases between them. From germline, CDR1 is MNHNY and CDR2 SVGAGI (reference sequence). The length of the CDR3 is 16 residues.

The V gene is TRBV5-6, the J gene TRBJ2-7; 7 bases match TRBD1. CDR1 is SGHDT, CDR2 YYEEEE, per germline. The CDR3 spans 14 residues. V shed 4 bases and J 9 bases; nucleotides not matched to a gene: 13. The CDR3 DNA reads TGTGCCAGCAGCCTAGACAGGAGCAGGGGGTGGCAGTACTTC. This gives the protein CASSLDRSRGWQYF.

The chain links TRBV5-6 to TRBJ2-3, with TRBD2 matching over 9 bases. The length of the CDR3 is 16 residues. Trimming took 1 base from V and 6 from J; bases not matched to a gene: 9. Germline V lookup: CDR1 SGHDT, CDR2 YYEEEE. Here the CDR3 DNA reads TGTGCCAGCAGCTTGTTAGCGGGAGTTATAGCTGATACGCAGTATTTT. It codes for CASSLLAGVIADTQYF.

The chain joins TRBV18 to TRBJ2-6; no firm D call. CDR1 is KGHSH, CDR2 LQKENI, per germline. Trimming took off 3 bases at V and 0 bases at J, with 6 bases between the two ends. The CDR3 covers 15 residues. The CDR3: CASSPQASGANVLTF. The CDR3 DNA reads TGTGCCAGCTCACCTCAGGCCTCTGGGGCCAACGTCCTGACTTTC.

This clone was seen a handful of times. The rearrangement uses TRBV4-3 and TRBJ1-3, with D possibly TRBD1 on 6 matching bases. Germline lookup yields CDR1 LGHNA and CDR2 YSLEER. Between the trimmed V and J ends, which lost 4 bases and 1 base, there was a span of 14 bases. CDR3 size: 16 residues. In DNA form, the CDR3 reads TGCGCCAGCAGCCCGTCAGGGGTTTTTTCTGGAAACACCATATATTTT. Translating gives CASSPSGVFSGNTIYF.

The J gene is TRBJ1-2, the V gene TRBV6-6; D is possibly TRBD1 (6 bases). This CDR3 is built from 13 residues. V dropped 6 bases and J dropped 8 bases, with 16 bases sitting between them. Germline loops: CDR1 MNHNY, CDR2 SVGAGI (reference sequence). CDR3 sequence reads: CASRATGTGGYTF. The CDR3 DNA reads TGTGCCAGCAGAGCAACAGGGACTGGAGGCTACACCTTC.

The rearrangement uses TRBV5-4 and TRBJ2-1; D might be TRBD2 (6 bases). Germline CDR1 and CDR2: SGHNT and YYREEE (reference sequence). Deletions cut 1 base from V and 5 bases from J, with 10 bases between. There are 14 residues in the CDR3. The CDR3 DNA reads TGTGCCAGCAGCTTGACAGCGGGTAACAATGAGCAGTTCTTC. Encoded protein: CASSLTAGNNEQFF.

V is TRBV19 and J is TRBJ1-4; no clear D. Germline V gene sequence: CDR1 LNHDA, CDR2 SQIVND (reference sequence). V was clipped by 5 bases and J by 0 bases, with 19 bases between them. This CDR3 contains 18 residues. CDR3: CASSVPIRATATNEKLFF. The CDR3, as DNA: TGTGCCAGTAGTGTGCCGATACGGGCGACGGCAACTAATGAAAAACTGTTTTTT.